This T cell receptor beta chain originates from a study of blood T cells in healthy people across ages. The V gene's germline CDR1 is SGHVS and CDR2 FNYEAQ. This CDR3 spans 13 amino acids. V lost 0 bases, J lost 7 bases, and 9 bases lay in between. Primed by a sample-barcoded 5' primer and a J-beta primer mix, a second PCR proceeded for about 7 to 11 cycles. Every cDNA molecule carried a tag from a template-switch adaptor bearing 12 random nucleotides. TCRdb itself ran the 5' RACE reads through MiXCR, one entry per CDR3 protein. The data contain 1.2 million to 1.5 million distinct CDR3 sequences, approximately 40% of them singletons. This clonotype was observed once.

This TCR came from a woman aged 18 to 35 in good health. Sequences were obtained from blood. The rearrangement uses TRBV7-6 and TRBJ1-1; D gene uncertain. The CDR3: CASSLASAGEAFF. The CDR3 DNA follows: TGTGCCAGCAGCTTAGCTTCGGCGGGTGAAGCTTTCTTT.